This T cell receptor (beta chain) was retrieved from a study of T cells after posttransplantation cyclophosphamide (dated by TCRdb to the mid-2010s). Looking at the study overall: Using TRB sequencing, the study followed how the T cell repertoire reconstituted after myeloablative bone marrow transplantation in which posttransplantation cyclophosphamide served as GVHD prophylaxis. Samples from some 40 PTCy-treated patients, along with samples from roughly 15 of their related bone marrow donors, underwent antigen receptor sequencing. TRB sequencing was performed on blood from all 35 or so PTCy patients with 1-year posttransplant specimens. In 3 patients, up to about 3 additional blood samples taken between 2 and 5.2 years after transplant also underwent TRB sequencing, as did pretransplant blood from 4 patients. Because TRA and TRB clonality were tightly correlated in fewer than 10 samples, subsequent TCR analyses were focused on TRB only. Public TRB sequences were queried against a database of over 3,000 sequences associated with responses to pathogens, tumor antigens, self-antigens and alloantigens.

This clone was counted ten times or more. No antigen is known for it. Per-nucleotide qualities are absent, and no much larger clonotype sits a single base away. CDR1 and CDR2 are read off the germline V gene (reference sequence) as MNHEY and SMNVEV. The CDR3, from cysteine to phenylalanine, totals 16 residues. CDR3 DNA is the only sequence kept; it has 48 bases, read in frame from the first base. V lost 5 bases and J lost 0 bases, and the count of bases not matched to a germline gene is 8. The full study reports these points: Donor-recipient similarity was low at 1-2 months but rose over the first year, and later blood repertoires were often dominated by donor CD8+ memory clones. Across the 45 to 55 patients, TRB clonality was highly associated with recipient CMV seropositivity and CMV reactivation, and diversity with PTCy was similar to that in the CNI/methotrexate controls. The TRB repertoires of T cells infiltrating skin or the GI tract showed only limited overlap with the TRB repertoires found in blood.

TRB sequencing used genomic DNA with the immunoSEQ assay at survey resolution or the hsTCRB kit. The original pipeline was this. The immunoSEQ software handled the initial read processing, while the LymphoSeq R package was used for the repertoire analyses. For each TRB dataset, clonality was calculated as 1 minus normalized Shannon entropy, and the Gini coefficient was computed as well. To infer phenotypes in unsorted samples, TRB sequences from sorted subsets of the recipient or donor were mapped onto unsorted samples from the same recipient. Imported from immuneACCESS, the table was reduced by TCRdb to in-frame sequences with V and J called. These copies leave out some clones; in studies compared against another copy, an unresolved V gene accounts for under half, and the cause of the remainder is not known. V, J and clone size are those of that table, while D and trimming were read from the DNA. The sample counts over 20,000 clones, each observed more than once. Around 1.5% of the sample goes to the ten largest clones.

Related bone marrow donors provided peripheral blood samples on the day of marrow donation. Mononuclear cells from peripheral blood and bone marrow were separated by Ficoll-Hypaque density centrifugation and then cryopreserved. This receptor was identified in a man aged 50-60 years in good health, CMV-negative, and a related stem cell transplant donor. Recombination connected TRBV27 to TRBJ1-2; 8 nucleotides in the junction match TRBD1. Sequencing input: PBMCs. The CDR3 reads CASSHHLDRANYGYTF. The DNA is TGTGCCAGCAGTCACCATCTGGACAGGGCTAACTATGGCTACACCTTC.